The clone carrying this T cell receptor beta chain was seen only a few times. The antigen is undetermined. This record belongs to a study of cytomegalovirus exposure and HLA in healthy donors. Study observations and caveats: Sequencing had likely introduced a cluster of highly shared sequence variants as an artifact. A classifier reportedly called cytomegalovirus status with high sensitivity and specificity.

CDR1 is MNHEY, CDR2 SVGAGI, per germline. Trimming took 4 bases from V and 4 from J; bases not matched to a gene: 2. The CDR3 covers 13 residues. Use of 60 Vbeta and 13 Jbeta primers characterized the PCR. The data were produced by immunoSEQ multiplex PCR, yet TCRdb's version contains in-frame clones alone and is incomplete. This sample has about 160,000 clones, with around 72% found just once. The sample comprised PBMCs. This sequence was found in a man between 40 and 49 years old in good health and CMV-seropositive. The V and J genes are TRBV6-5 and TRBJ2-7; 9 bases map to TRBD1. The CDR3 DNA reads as TGTGCCAGCAGTTGGGACAGGGAATACGAGCAGTACTTC. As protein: CASSWDREYEQYF.